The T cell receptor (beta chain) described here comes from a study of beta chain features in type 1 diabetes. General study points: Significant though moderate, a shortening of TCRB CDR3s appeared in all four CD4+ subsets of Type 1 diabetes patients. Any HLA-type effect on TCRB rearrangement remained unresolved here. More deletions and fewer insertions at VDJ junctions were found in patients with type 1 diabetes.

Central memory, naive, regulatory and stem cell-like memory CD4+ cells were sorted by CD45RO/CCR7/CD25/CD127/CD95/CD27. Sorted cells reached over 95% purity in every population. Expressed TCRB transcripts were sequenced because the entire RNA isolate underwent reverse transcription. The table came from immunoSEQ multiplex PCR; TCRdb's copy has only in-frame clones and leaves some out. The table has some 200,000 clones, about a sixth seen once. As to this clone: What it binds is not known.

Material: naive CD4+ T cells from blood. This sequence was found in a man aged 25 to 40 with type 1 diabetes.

The CDR3 DNA reads as TGTGCCAGCAGCCGGGACTACCAAGAGACCCAGTACTTC. It specifies CASSRDYQETQYF. V gene TRBV9 combines with J gene TRBJ2-5, with a weak D call TRBD2 (6 bases). The CDR3 sequence is 13 residues long. Germline lookup yields CDR1 SGDLS and CDR2 YYNGEE. Trimming took off 4 bases at V and 0 bases at J, with 7 bases between the two ends.